A selection of T cell receptor beta chains follows, all from one sample in a study of T cell changes during pregnancy in multiple sclerosis. Libraries were prepared by immunoSEQ multiplex PCR; TCRdb keeps only in-frame clonotypes and omits some of them. The sample has tens of thousands of clones; 88% are singletons. The starting material was CD4+ T cells from peripheral blood mononuclear cells, obtained in the first trimester of pregnancy. The receptors come from a female donor with multiple sclerosis, enrolled in a pregnancy study. CDR3s leave out the opening cysteine and the closing phenylalanine or tryptophan. Fields, in order: clone size, V gene, CDR3 protein. Not all rows give a size; the values are once, few, many and, for expanded clones, a class.

>NA|TRBV15
ATSRVRGRQETQY
>NA|TRBV27
ASSLQGSYEQY
>NA|TRBV28
ASSFPGSQETQY
>NA|TRBV6-5
ASRGTGVNEQF
>NA|TRBV19
ASSVGTPGTEAF
>NA|TRBV19
ASSSQRDQPQH
>NA|TRBV5-6
ASSLRTRVYGEDGYT
>NA|TRBV5-5
ASSSTVYEQY
>NA|TRBV6-5
ASSYGGQSYEQY
>NA|TRBV28
ASRRGGRVGELF
>NA|TRBV5-1
ASSPTRGGYNEQF
>NA|TRBV11-2
ASSFFRVTNEKLF
>once|TRBV11-1
ASRRVNTEAF
>once|TRBV15
ATSRDRGLYEQY
>NA|TRBV28
ASSPAGTGGSNQPQH
>NA|TRBV6-5
ASSQGANYGYT
>NA|TRBV28
ASSLEVVTEAF
>NA|TRBV27
ASKGQRGISSTDTQY
>NA|TRBV7-6
ASSLEGQRPYNEQF
>few|TRBV4-2
ASSQDEGLGPQH
>NA|TRBV11-3
ASSTGQSHEQY
>NA|TRBV6-8
ASSPPMAEQF
>NA|TRBV5-1
ASSTQTGGWGDYGYT